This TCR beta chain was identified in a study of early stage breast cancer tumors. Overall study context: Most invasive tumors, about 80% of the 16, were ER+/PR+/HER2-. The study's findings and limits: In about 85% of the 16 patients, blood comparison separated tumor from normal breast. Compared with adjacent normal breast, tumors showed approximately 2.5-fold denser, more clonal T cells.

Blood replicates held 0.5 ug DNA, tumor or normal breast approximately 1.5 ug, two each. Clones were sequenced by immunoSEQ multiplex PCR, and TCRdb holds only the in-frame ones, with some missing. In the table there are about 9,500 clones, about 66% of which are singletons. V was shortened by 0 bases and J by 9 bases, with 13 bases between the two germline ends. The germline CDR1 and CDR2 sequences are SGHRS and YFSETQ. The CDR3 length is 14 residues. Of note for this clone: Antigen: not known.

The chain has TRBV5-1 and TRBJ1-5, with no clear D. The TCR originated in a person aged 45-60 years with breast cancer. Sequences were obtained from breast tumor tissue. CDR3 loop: CASSLEAGSGPQHF. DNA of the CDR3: TGCGCCAGCAGCTTGGAGGCCGGCAGTGGGCCCCAGCATTTT.